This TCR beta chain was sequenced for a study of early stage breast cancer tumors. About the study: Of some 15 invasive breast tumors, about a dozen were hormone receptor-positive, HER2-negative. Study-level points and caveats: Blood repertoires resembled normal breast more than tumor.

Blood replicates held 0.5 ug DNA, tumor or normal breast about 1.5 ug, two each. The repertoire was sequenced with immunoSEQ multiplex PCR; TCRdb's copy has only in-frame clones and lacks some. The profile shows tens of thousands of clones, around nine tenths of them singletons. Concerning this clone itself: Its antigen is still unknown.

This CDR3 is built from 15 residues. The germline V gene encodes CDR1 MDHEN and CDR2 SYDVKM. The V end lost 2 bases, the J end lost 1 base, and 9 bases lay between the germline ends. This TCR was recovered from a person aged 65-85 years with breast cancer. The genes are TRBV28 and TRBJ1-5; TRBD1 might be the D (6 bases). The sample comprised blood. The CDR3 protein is CASSLPDRSNQPQHF. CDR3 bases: TGTGCCAGCAGTTTACCGGACAGAAGCAATCAGCCCCAGCATTTT.